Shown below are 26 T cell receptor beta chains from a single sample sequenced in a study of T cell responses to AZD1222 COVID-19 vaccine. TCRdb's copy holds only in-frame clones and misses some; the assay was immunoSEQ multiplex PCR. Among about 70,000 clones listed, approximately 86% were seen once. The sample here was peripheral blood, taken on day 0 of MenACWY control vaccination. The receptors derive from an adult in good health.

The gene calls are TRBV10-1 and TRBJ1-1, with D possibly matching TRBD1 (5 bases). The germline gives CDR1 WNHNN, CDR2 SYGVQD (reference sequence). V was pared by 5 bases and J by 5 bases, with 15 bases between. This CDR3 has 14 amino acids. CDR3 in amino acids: CASSIRDPGTEAFF. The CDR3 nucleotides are TGCGCCAGCAGTATCAGGGACCCGGGGACTGAAGCTTTCTTT.

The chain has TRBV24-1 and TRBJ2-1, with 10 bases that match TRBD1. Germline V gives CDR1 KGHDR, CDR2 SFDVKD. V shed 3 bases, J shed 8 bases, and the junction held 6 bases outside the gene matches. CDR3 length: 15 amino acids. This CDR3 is CATSDPGTGVDEQFF. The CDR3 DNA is TGTGCCACCAGTGATCCAGGGACAGGGGTTGATGAGCAGTTCTTC.

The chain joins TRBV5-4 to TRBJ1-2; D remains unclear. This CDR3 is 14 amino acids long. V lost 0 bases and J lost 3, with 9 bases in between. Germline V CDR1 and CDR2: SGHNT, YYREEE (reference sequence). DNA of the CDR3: TGTGCCAGCAGCTTGGGAGTTGCGGACTATGGCTACACCTTC. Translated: CASSLGVADYGYTF.

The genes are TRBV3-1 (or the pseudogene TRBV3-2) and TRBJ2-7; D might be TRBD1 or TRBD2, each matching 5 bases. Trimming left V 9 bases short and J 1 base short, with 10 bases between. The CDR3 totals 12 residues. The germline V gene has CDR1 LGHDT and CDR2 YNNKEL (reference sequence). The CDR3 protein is CASWDGSYEQYF. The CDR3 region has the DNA TGTGCCAGTTGGGACGGATCCTACGAGCAGTACTTC.

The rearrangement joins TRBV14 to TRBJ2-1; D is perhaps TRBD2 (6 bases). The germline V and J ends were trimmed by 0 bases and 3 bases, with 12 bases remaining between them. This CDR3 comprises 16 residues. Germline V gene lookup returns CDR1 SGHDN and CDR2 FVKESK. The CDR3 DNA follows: TGTGCCAGCAGCCAAGAAGGAGGGGCCAACTACAATGAGCAGTTCTTC. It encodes CASSQEGGANYNEQFF.

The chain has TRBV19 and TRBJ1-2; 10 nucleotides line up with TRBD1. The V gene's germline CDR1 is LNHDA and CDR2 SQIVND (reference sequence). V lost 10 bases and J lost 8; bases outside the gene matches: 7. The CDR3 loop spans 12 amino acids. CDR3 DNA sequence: TGTGCCACCAGACAGGGGGCAGGCGGCTACACCTTC. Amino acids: CATRQGAGGYTF.

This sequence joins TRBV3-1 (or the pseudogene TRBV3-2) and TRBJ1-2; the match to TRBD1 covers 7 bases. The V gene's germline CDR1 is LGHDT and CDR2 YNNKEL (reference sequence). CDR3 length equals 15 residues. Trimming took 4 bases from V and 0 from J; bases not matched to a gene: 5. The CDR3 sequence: CASSPRTGTNYGYTF. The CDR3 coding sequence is TGTGCCAGCAGCCCCCGGACAGGAACTAACTATGGCTACACCTTC.

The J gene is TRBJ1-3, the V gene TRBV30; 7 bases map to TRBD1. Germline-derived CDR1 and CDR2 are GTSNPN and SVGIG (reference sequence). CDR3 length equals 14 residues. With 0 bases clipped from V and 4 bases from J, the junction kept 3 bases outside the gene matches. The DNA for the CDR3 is TGTGCCTGGAGTGTACAGGGGAAAGGAAACACCATATATTTT. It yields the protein CAWSVQGKGNTIYF.

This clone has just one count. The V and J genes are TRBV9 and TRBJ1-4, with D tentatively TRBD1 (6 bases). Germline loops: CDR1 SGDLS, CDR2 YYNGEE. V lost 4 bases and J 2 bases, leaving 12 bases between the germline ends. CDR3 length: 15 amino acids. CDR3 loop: CASSPTGSTNEKLFF. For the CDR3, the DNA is TGTGCCAGCAGCCCAACAGGGAGCACTAATGAAAAACTGTTTTTT.

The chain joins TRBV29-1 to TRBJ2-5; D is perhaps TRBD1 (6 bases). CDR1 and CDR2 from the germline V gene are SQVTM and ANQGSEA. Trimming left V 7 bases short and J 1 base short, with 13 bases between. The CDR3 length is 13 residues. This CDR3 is CSAEGDVQETQYF. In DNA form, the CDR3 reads TGCAGCGCTGAGGGGGACGTCCAAGAGACCCAGTACTTC. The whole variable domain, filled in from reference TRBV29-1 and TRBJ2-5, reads SAVISQKPSRDICQRGTSLTIQCQVDSQVTMMFWYRQQPGQSLTLIATANQGSEATYESGFVIDKFPISRPNLTFSTLTVSNMSPEDSSIYLCSAEGDVQETQYFGPGTRLLVL.

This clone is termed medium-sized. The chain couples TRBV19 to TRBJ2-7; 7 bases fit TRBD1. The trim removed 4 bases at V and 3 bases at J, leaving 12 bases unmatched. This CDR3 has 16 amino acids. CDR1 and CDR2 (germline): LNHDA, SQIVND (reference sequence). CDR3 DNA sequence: TGTGCCAGTAGTACGACCTTCAGGGGGATGGGCTACGAGCAGTACTTC. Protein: CASSTTFRGMGYEQYF.

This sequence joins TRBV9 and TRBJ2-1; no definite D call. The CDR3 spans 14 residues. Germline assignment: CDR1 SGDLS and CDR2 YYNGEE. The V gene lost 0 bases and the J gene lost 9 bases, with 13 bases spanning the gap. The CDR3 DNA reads TGTGCCAGCAGCGTAGCTACGCGAGTTAGTGAGCAGTTCTTC. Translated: CASSVATRVSEQFF.

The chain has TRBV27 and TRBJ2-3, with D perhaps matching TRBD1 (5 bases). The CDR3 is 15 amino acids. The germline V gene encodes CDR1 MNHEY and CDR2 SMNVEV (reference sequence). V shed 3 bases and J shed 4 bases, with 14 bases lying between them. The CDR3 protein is CASSFRTLGADTQYF. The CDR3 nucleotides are TGTGCCAGCAGTTTCAGAACATTAGGGGCAGATACGCAGTATTTT.

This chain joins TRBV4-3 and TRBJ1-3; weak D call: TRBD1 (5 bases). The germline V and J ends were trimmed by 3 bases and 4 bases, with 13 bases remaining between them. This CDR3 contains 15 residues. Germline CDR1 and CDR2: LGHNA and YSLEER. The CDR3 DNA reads TGCGCCAGCAGCCATCTTCCCGGGGGAGGAAACACCATATATTTT. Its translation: CASSHLPGGGNTIYF.

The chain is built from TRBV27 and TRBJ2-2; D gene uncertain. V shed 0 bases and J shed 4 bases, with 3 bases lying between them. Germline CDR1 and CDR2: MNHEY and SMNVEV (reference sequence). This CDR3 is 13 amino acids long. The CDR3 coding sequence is TGTGCCAGCAGTTTATCTTCCACCGGGGAGCTGTTTTTT. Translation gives CASSLSSTGELFF.

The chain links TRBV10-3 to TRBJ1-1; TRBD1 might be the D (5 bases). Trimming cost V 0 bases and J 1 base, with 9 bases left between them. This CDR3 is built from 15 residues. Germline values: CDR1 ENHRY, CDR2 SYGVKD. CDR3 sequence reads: CAISESKTGNTEAFF. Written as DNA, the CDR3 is TGTGCCATCAGTGAGTCGAAAACAGGGAACACTGAAGCTTTCTTT.

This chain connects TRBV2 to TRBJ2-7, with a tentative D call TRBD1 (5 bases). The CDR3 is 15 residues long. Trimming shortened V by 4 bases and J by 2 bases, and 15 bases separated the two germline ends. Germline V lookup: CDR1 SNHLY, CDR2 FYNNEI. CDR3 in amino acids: CASSVTDVLTYEQYF. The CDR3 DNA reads TGTGCCAGCAGTGTGACAGACGTTTTAACCTACGAGCAGTACTTC.

CDR3 bases: TGTGCCAGCAGGGACCCCCAGGGGTGGGAGCCCCAGCATTTT. Protein sequence: CASRDPQGWEPQHF. The genes are TRBV2 and TRBJ1-5, with a tentative D call TRBD1 (6 bases). Germline loops: CDR1 SNHLY, CDR2 FYNNEI. The CDR3 loop spans 14 amino acids. The germline V and J ends were trimmed by 6 bases and 8 bases, with 17 bases remaining between them.

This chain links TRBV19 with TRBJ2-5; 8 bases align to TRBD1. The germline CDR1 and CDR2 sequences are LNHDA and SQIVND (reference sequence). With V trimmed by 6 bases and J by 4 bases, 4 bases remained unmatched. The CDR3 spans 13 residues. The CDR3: CASRHDRGETQYF. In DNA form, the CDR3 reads TGTGCCAGTAGACACGACAGGGGAGAGACCCAGTACTTC.

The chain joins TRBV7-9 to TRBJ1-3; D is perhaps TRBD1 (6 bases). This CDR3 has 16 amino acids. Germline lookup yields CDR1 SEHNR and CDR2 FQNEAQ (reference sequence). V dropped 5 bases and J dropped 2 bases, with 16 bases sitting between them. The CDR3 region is CASSPLDSVAGNTIYF. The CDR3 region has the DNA TGTGCCAGCAGCCCTCTGGACAGTGTCGCTGGAAACACCATATATTTT.

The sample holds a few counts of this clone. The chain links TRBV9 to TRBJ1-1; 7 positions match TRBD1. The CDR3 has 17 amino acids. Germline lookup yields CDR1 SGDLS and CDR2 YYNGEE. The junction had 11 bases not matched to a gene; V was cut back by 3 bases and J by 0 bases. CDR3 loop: CASSGAQGVYMNTEAFF. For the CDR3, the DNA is TGTGCCAGCAGCGGAGCGCAGGGGGTTTACATGAACACTGAAGCTTTCTTT. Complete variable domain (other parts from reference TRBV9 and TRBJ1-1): DSGVTQTPKHLITATGQRVTLRCSPRSGDLSVYWYQQSLDQGLQFLIQYYNGEERAKGNILERFSAQQFPDLHSELNLSSLELGDSALYFCASSGAQGVYMNTEAFFGQGTRLTVV.

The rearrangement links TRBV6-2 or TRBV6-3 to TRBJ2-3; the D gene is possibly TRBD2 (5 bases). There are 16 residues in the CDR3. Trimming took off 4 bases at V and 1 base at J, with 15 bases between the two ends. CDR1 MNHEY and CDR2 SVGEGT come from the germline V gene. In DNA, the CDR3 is TGTGCCAGCAGTTCACGGGCTACAGCGGGCACAGATACGCAGTATTTT. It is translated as CASSSRATAGTDTQYF.

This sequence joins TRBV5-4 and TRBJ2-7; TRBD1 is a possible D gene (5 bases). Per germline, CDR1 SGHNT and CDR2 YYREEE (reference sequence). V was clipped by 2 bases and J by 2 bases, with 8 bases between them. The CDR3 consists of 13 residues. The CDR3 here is CASSLPGTYEQYF. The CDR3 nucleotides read TGTGCCAGCAGCTTACCAGGGACCTACGAGCAGTACTTC.

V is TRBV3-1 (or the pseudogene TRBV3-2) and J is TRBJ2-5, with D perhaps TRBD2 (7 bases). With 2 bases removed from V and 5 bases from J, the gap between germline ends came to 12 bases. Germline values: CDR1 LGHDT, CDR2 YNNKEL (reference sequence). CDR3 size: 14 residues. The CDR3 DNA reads TGTGCCAGCAGCCAAACGGGGAGGGGGGAGACCCAGTACTTC. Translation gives CASSQTGRGETQYF.

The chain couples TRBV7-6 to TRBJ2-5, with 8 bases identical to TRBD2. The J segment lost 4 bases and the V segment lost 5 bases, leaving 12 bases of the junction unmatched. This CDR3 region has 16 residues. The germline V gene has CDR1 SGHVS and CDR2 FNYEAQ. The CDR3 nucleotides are TGTGCCAGCAGCCCTCTATCCGGGGGGGCCCGAGAGACCCAGTACTTC. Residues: CASSPLSGGARETQYF. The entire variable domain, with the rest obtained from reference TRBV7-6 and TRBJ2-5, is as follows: GAGVSQSPRYKVTKRGQDVALRCDPISGHVSLYWYRQALGQGPEFLTYFNYEAQQDKSGLPNDRFSAERPEGSISTLTIQRTEQRDSAMYRCASSPLSGGARETQYFGPGTRLLVL.

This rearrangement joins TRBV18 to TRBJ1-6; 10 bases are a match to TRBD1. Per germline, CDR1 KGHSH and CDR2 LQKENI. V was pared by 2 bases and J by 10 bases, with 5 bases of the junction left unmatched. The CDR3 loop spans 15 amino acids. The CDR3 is CASSPGTGVNSPLHF. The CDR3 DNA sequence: TGTGCCAGCTCACCAGGGACAGGGGTAAACTCACCCCTCCACTTT.